This T cell receptor beta chain was found in a study of response to subunit inactivated influenza vaccine. Whole-study results and caveats: Each seasonal influenza vaccination recruits few new T cells, the authors suggested.

This clonotype was recorded at least ten times. What it binds is unknown. MiXCR was run by TCRdb on the RT-PCR reads, yielding one entry per CDR3 protein. The table shows hundreds of thousands of distinct CDR3 sequences, with approximately 20% occurring only once. Germline V gene sequence: CDR1 KGHSH, CDR2 LQKENI. This CDR3 contains 15 residues. Trimming took 4 bases from V and 6 from J; bases not matched to a gene: 10. This receptor was obtained from a man aged 45 to 75 who received an inactivated influenza vaccine. The rearrangement joins TRBV18 to TRBJ1-2; TRBD1 matches 8 bases. Here the sequenced sample was PBMCs from blood, taken approximately 22 months after vaccination. The CDR3 sequence is CASSLTDDRGNGYTF. CDR3 nucleotide sequence: TGTGCCAGCTCACTCACTGACGACAGGGGTAATGGCTACACCTTC.